These T cell receptor beta chains were read from a single sample in a study of CD8+CD57+ T cells in acquired aplastic anemia. TCRdb fed the reads into MiXCR, producing one record per CDR3 protein. The data contain fewer than 250,000 distinct CDR3 sequences, about 53% of them singletons. The sequenced sample was sorted CD4+, CD8+, or CD8+CD57+ T cells (not recorded which) from PBMCs. The receptors stem from a human donor in good health, serving as a control. CDR3s include the opening cysteine and the closing phenylalanine or tryptophan. The D gene is left open where the match is weak. Size tells how often a clone was seen (once, few, many) or the class of an expanded clone, and some rows leave it out.

d_call,v_call,j_call,clone_size,cdr3_nt,cdr3_aa
-,TRBV19,TRBJ1-1,-,TGTGCCAGTAGTACAGGGGCGCGAACTGAAGCTCTCTTT,CASSTGARTEALF
-,TRBV15,TRBJ1-1,-,TGTGCCACCAGCAGAGATAAGAAAGGCGGTGAGGCTTTCTTT,CATSRDKKGGEAFF
TRBD1,TRBV15,TRBJ2-5,-,TGTGCCACCAGCAGTACCACGGGACAGGGGGCGCGGGAGACCCAGTACTTC,CATSSTTGQGARETQYF
TRBD1,TRBV7-3,TRBJ2-2,many,TGTGCCAGCAGCTCGCGTCCACTCACAACAGGGGTCCCCGGGGAGCTGTTTTTT,CASSSRPLTTGVPGELFF
-,TRBV6-2/TRBV6-3,TRBJ1-3,many,TGTGCCAGCAGAGCCCCTGGAAACACCATATATTTT,CASRAPGNTIYF
TRBD1,TRBV7-9,TRBJ2-5,many,TGTGCCAGCAGCTTATTGGGCAGGGGGCAAGAGACCCAGTACTTC,CASSLLGRGQETQYF
-,TRBV3-1,TRBJ2-1,-,TGTGCCAGCAGCCAAGACGGAGGGGCCAGAAACAATGAGCAGTTCTTC,CASSQDGGARNNEQFF
-,TRBV12-3/TRBV12-4,TRBJ2-7,-,TGTGCCAGCAGTTACGGCGTCGGTGACTACGAGCAGTACTTC,CASSYGVGDYEQYF
TRBD1,TRBV12-3/TRBV12-4,TRBJ2-7,many,TGTGCCAGCAGTTTAAGCGCCCTAACAGGGGGAAGCTCCTACGAGCAGTACTTC,CASSLSALTGGSSYEQYF
-,TRBV20-1,TRBJ1-2,-,TGCAGTGCCAAACAGGGCTGGGGGACACATGGCTACACCTTC,CSAKQGWGTHGYTF
TRBD1,TRBV20-1,TRBJ2-7,-,TGCAGTGCTAGACTGGGACAGGGGAGCTACGAGCAGTACTTC,CSARLGQGSYEQYF
-,TRBV7-9,TRBJ1-2,-,TGTGCCAGCAGCTCCGAGGGGTATGGCTACACCTTC,CASSSEGYGYTF
-,TRBV29-1,TRBJ2-7,-,TGCAGCGCGCAGCGGGACACCTACGAGCGGTACTTC,CSAQRDTYERYF
-,TRBV2,TRBJ1-1,few,TGTGCCAGCGTTGGTCGGGAGGTGAACACTGAAGCTTTCTTT,CASVGREVNTEAFF
TRBD2,TRBV5-1,TRBJ2-1,-,TGCGCCAGCAGCTTGTTCAGCGGGGGGAACGACAATGAGCAGTTCTTC,CASSLFSGGNDNEQFF
TRBD2,TRBV5-1,TRBJ2-3,-,TGCGCCAGCAGCCTGGAGGAGCCCTTGGGACTAGCGGGGGGCTCTGGGCAGTATTTT,CASSLEEPLGLAGGSGQYF
-,TRBV7-6,TRBJ1-2,once,TGTGCCAGCAGCCAAGGCAGGGAAGTCTATGGCTACACCTTC,CASSQGREVYGYTF
-,TRBV7-2,TRBJ1-6,-,TGTGCCGGCAGCAACATCGGGACACTCGGCAATTCACCCCTCCACTTT,CAGSNIGTLGNSPLHF
-,TRBV5-6,TRBJ2-1,many,TGTGCCAGCAGCTCCAGTAAGAGCTCCTACAATGAGCAGTTCTTC,CASSSSKSSYNEQFF
TRBD1,TRBV5-1,TRBJ2-5,many,TGCGCCAGCAGCTCCGGGACAGGGGCTTCCAACCGGTACTTC,CASSSGTGASNRYF
TRBD1,TRBV6-4,TRBJ1-1,many,TGTGCCAGCAGCGCCGACAGGGGCGTGAACACTGAAGCTTTCTTT,CASSADRGVNTEAFF
-,TRBV20-1,TRBJ1-2,many,TGCAGTGCTAGAACCGAGAACTATGGCTACACCTTC,CSARTENYGYTF
-,TRBV10-2,TRBJ2-1,-,TGCGCCAGCAGTGAGACGAGCTCCTACAATGAGCAGTTCTTC,CASSETSSYNEQFF
TRBD1,TRBV6-2/TRBV6-3,TRBJ1-5,-,TGTGCCAGCAGTCCCACAGGGGTTGGGACAAATCAGCCCCAGCATTTT,CASSPTGVGTNQPQHF
TRBD1,TRBV15,TRBJ1-2,few,TGTGCCACCAGCAGAGATGGGACAGGGACAACCTTC,CATSRDGTGTTF
-,TRBV10-3,TRBJ1-2,once,TGTGCCATCAGTGGTGGCAGGGAAGGCTATGGCTACACCTTC,CAISGGREGYGYTF
-,TRBV7-2,TRBJ1-6,-,TGTGCCAGCAGCCCGGACGGAGGCGGGGGTTCACCCCTCCACTTT,CASSPDGGGGSPLHF
-,TRBV7-3,TRBJ1-1,-,TGTGCCAGCAGCTTAGTGCGGGGTGGTGTCACTGAAGCTTTCTTT,CASSLVRGGVTEAFF
-,TRBV19,TRBJ2-1,once,TGTGCCAGTAGTATAGTTGGACAGAGCTCCTACAATGAGCAGTTCTTC,CASSIVGQSSYNEQFF
TRBD1,TRBV20-1,TRBJ1-5,few,TGCAGTGCTAGCCAGGGGGCCCTCAATCAGCCCCAGCATTTT,CSASQGALNQPQHF
-,TRBV10-3,TRBJ1-5,few,TGTGCCATCAGTCAAGAATTAGGGATTAATAGCAATCAGCCCCAATATTTT,CAISQELGINSNQPQYF
TRBD2,TRBV7-9,TRBJ2-3,few,TGTGCCAGCAGCTCTAGCGGGGGCACAGATACGCAGTATTTT,CASSSSGGTDTQYF
TRBD2,TRBV7-7,TRBJ2-7,once,TGTGCCAGCAGCCAAGGGACTAGCCCCGAGCAGTACTTC,CASSQGTSPEQYF
-,TRBV20-1,TRBJ1-2,few,TGCAGTGCTAGGGAGGGCTATGGCTACACCTTC,CSAREGYGYTF
TRBD2,TRBV6-2/TRBV6-3,TRBJ2-7,-,TGTGCCAGCAGTTTCGTGACTCCGGGGGCGGGGGGCGAGCAGTACTTC,CASSFVTPGAGGEQYF
-,TRBV24-1,TRBJ2-3,many,TGTGCCACCAGTGATTCTTCACTAACTAGCACAGATACGCAGTATTTT,CATSDSSLTSTDTQYF
-,TRBV20-1,TRBJ2-2,-,TGCAGTGGTAAGACAGGATCTGGAAACACCGGGGAGCTGTTTTTT,CSGKTGSGNTGELFF
TRBD1,TRBV25-1,TRBJ1-2,once,TGTGCCAGCAGTGGAGGTCACAGGGGGGAACGTGGCTACACCTTC,CASSGGHRGERGYTF
-,TRBV10-3,TRBJ1-1,-,TGTGCCATCAGTGAGTCATATGGCCCGGGGGAAACTGAAGCTTTCTTT,CAISESYGPGETEAFF
-,TRBV19,TRBJ2-3,-,TGTGCCAGTAGTATGATAGCGTCTAGCACAGATACGCAGTATTTT,CASSMIASSTDTQYF
TRBD2,TRBV9,TRBJ2-7,-,TGTGCCAGCAGCGTAGGGGGCGGGGGCTACGAGCAGTACTTC,CASSVGGGGYEQYF